This record covers a single T cell receptor (beta chain). Its antigen is as yet unknown. The same CDR3 arises from other DNA sequences in this sample as well. Germline values: CDR1 SGHNT, CDR2 YYREEE (reference sequence). The V gene lost 5 bases and the J gene lost 3 bases, with 12 bases spanning the gap. CDR3 length equals 13 residues. The sample belongs to a study of shared clonotypes between healthy human individuals. Study-level results: Clonotypes shared by all four donors outscored non-shared clonotypes in generation probability.

Naive CD8 cells lacked CD45RO, underwent positive selection for CCR7 and left out terminally differentiated effector memory CD45RA+ cells. TCRdb's table, derived via immunoSEQ multiplex PCR, lists solely in-frame clones and lacks some. The sample holds about 2 million clones, about 95% seen once. The chain combines TRBV5-4 with TRBJ2-7, with D perhaps TRBD1 (6 bases). What was sequenced was naive CD8+ T cells sorted from blood. This receptor was obtained from a man between 18 and 35 years old in good health. The chain's CDR3 is CASSSGQSYEQYF. The CDR3 DNA follows: TGTGCCAGCAGTTCCGGACAGAGCTACGAGCAGTACTTC. Combining the CDR3 with reference TRBV5-4 and TRBJ2-7 gives the whole variable domain ETGVTQSPTHLIKTRGQQVTLRCSSQSGHNTVSWYQQALGQGPQFIFQYYREEENGRGNFPPRFSGLQFPNYSSELNVNALELDDSALYLCASSSGQSYEQYFGPGTRLTVT.